This is a list of T cell receptor beta chains from one sample in a study of cytomegalovirus exposure and HLA in healthy donors. Libraries were prepared by immunoSEQ multiplex PCR; TCRdb keeps only in-frame clonotypes and omits some of them. Here the sample spans around 110,000 clones, about 79% being singletons. The sample comprised PBMCs. The receptors shown here come from a woman aged 18-29 years in good health and CMV-seropositive. Each CDR3 is given with its conserved first and last residue. Each record gives: CDR3 protein, D gene, J gene, V gene. D genes are given only for firm matches.

CSARPRAEQYF | NA | TRBJ2-7 | TRBV20-1
CASSPVELAGEGTYNEQFF | TRBD2 | TRBJ2-1 | TRBV18
CASSVPGNTEAFF | NA | TRBJ1-1 | TRBV6-1
CASSLDRGQKLFF | TRBD1 | TRBJ1-4 | TRBV5-4
CASSPSTGGIHEQYF | TRBD1 | TRBJ2-7 | TRBV7-9
CASSRLAGEAGEQFF | TRBD2 | TRBJ2-1 | TRBV5-1
CAISEIGTSGSWGQETQYF | TRBD2 | TRBJ2-5 | TRBV10-3
CASSFVPGQGMDGYTF | TRBD1 | TRBJ1-2 | TRBV5-1
CASLISGGDTEAFF | NA | TRBJ1-1 | TRBV19
CASSPEYWDRTYEQYF | TRBD1 | TRBJ2-7 | TRBV11-2
CASSYPSTNEKLFF | NA | TRBJ1-4 | TRBV6-5
CASSPRTAVNGYTF | NA | TRBJ1-2 | TRBV7-2
CASSLGAGTPGYEQFF | NA | TRBJ2-1 | TRBV4-2
CASSSAGPDTQYF | NA | TRBJ2-3 | TRBV7-3
CASSTSGLAGGQYF | TRBD2 | TRBJ2-7 | TRBV6-5
CASSVLAGAQETQYF | TRBD2 | TRBJ2-5 | TRBV9